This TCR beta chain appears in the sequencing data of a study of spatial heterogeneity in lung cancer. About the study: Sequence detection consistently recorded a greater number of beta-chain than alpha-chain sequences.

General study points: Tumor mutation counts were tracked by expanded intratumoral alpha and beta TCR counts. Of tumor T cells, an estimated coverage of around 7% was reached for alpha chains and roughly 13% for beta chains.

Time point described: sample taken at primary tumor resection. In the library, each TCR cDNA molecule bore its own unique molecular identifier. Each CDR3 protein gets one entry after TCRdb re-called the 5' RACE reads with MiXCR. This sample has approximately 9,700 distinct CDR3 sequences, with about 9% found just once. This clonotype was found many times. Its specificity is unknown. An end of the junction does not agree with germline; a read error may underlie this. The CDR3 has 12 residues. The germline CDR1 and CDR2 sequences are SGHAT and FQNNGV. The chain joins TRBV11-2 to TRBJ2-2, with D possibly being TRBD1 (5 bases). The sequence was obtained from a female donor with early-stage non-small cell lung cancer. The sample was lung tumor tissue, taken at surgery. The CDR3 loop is CASNLGVGELFF. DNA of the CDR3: TGTGCCAGCAACTTAGGGGTCGGGGAGCTGTTTTTT.